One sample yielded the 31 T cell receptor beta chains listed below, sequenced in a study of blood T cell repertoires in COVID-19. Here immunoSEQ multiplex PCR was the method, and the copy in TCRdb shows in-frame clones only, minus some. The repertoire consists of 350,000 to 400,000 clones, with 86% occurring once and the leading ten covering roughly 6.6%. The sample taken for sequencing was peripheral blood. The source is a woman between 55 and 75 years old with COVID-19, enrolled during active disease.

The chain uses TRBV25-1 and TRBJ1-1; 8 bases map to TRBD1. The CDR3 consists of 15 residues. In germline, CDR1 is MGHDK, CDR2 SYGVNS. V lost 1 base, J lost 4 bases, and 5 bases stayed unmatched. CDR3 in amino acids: CASSELSGQGTEAFF. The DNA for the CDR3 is TGTGCCAGCAGTGAATTATCAGGACAGGGCACTGAAGCTTTCTTT.

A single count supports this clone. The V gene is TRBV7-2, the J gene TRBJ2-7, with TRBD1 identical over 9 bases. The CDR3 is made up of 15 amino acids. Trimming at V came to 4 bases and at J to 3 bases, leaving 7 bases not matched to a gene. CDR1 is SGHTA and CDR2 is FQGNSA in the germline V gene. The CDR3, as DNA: TGTGCCAGCAGCTCAAGGGGGACAGGGCACTACGAGCAGTACTTC. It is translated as CASSSRGTGHYEQYF.

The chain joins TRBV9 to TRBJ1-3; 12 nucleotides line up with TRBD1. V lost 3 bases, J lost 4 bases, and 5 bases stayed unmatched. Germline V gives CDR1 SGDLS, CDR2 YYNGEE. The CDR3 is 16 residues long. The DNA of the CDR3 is TGTGCCAGCAGCGGGGGACAGGGGGCGATCGGAAACACCATATATTTT. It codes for CASSGGQGAIGNTIYF.

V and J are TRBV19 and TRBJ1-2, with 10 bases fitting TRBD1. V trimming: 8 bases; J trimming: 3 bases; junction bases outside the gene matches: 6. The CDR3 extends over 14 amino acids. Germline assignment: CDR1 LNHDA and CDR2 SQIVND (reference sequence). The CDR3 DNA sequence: TGTGCCAGTGTACGGACAGGGGGTGACTATGGCTACACCTTC. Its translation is CASVRTGGDYGYTF.

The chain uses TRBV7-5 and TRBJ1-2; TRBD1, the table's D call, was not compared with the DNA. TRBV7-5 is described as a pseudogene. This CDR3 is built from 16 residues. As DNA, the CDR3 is TGTGCCAGAAGCTTTTTATCGCACAGGGAATACTATGGCTACACCTTC. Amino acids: CARSFLSHREYYGYTF.

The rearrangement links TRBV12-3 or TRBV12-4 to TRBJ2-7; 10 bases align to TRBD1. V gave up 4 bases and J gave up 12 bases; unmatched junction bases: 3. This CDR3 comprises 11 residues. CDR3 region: CASSSGQGTYF. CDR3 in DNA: TGTGCCAGCAGTTCGGGACAGGGGACGTACTTC.

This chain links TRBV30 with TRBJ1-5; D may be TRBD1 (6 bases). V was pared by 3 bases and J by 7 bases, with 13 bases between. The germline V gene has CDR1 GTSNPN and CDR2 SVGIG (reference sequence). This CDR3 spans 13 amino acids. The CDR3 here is CAWRPQGGQPQHF. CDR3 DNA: TGTGCCTGGAGGCCACAGGGAGGGCAGCCCCAGCATTTT. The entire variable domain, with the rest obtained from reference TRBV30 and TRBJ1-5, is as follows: SQTIHQWPATLVQPVGSPLSLECTVEGTSNPNLYWYRQAAGRGLQLLFYSVGIGQISSEVPQNLSASRPQDRQFILSSKKLLLSDSGFYLCAWRPQGGQPQHFGDGTRLSIL.

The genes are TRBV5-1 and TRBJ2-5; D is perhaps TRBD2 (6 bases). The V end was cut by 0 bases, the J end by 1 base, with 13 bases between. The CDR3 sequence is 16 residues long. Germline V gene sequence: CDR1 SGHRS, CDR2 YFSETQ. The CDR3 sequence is CASSLGAGPSQETQYF. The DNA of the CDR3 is TGCGCCAGCAGCTTGGGCGCGGGGCCCTCCCAAGAGACCCAGTACTTC.

This CDR3 is CASSMTSGGERDTQYF. The CDR3 DNA reads TGTGCCAGTAGTATGACTAGCGGGGGAGAAAGGGATACGCAGTATTTT. The rearrangement links TRBV19 to TRBJ2-3; 12 bases fit TRBD2. V dropped 3 bases and J dropped 6; count of bases not matched to a gene: 7. The CDR3 is 16 amino acids. Germline CDR1 LNHDA, CDR2 SQIVND (reference sequence).

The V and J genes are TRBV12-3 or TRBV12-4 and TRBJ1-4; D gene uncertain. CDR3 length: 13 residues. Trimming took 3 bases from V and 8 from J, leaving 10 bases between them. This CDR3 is CASSLQVVEKLFF. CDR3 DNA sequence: TGTGCCAGCAGTTTGCAGGTAGTCGAAAAACTGTTTTTT.

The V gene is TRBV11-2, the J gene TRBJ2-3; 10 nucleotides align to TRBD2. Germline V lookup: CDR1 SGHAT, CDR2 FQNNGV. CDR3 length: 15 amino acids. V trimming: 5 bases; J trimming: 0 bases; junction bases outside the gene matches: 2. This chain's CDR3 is CASSLAGVSTDTQYF. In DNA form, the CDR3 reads TGTGCCAGCAGCCTAGCGGGGGTTAGCACAGATACGCAGTATTTT. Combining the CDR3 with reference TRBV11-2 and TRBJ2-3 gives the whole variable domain EAGVAQSPRYKIIEKRQSVAFWCNPISGHATLYWYQQILGQGPKLLIQFQNNGVVDDSQLPKDRFSAERLKGVDSTLKIQPAKLEDSAVYLCASSLAGVSTDTQYFGPGTRLTVL.

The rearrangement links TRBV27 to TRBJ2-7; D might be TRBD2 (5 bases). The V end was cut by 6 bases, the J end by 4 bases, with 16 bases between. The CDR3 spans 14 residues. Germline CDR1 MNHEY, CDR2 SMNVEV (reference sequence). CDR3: CASSSGWKVYEQYF. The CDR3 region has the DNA TGTGCCAGCAGCTCGGGGTGGAAGGTTTACGAGCAGTACTTC.

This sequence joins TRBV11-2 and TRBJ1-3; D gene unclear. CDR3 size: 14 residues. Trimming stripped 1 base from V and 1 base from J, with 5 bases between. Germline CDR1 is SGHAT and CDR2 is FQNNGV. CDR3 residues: CASSLVRSGNTIYF. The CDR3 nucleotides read TGTGCCAGCAGCTTAGTCAGGTCTGGAAACACCATATATTTT.

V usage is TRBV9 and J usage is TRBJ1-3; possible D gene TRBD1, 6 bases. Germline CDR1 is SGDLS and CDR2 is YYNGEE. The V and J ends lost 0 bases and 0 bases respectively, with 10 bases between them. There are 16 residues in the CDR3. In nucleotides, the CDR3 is TGTGCCAGCAGCGTAGGACAGGCGTACTCTGGAAACACCATATATTTT. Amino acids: CASSVGQAYSGNTIYF.

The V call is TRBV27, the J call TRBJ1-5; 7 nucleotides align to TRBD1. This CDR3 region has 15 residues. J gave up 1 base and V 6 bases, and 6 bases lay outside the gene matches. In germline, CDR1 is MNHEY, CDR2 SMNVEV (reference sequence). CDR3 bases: TGTGCCAGCAGAACAGACAGGGAGAGCAATCAGCCCCAGCATTTT. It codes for CASRTDRESNQPQHF.

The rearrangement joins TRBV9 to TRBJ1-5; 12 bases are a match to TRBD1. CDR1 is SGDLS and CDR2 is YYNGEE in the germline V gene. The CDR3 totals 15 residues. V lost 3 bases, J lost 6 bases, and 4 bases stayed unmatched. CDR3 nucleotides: TGTGCCAGCAGCGGGGGACAGGGGGCGAGTCAGCCCCAGCATTTT. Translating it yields CASSGGQGASQPQHF.

CDR3 amino acids: CASSFRRGGELFF. The CDR3 DNA sequence: TGTGCCAGCAGCTTTAGACGGGGCGGGGAGCTGTTTTTT. The rearrangement links TRBV7-2 to TRBJ2-2, with D possibly TRBD2 on 5 matching bases. Per the germline V gene, CDR1 is SGHTA and CDR2 is FQGNSA. V lost 3 bases, J lost 7 bases, and 9 bases lay in between. The CDR3 totals 13 residues. The whole variable domain, filled in from reference TRBV7-2 and TRBJ2-2, reads GAGVSQSPSNKVTEKGKDVELRCDPISGHTALYWYRQSLGQGLEFLIYFQGNSAPDKSGLPSDRFSAERTGGSVSTLTIQRTQQEDSAVYLCASSFRRGGELFFGEGSRLTVL.

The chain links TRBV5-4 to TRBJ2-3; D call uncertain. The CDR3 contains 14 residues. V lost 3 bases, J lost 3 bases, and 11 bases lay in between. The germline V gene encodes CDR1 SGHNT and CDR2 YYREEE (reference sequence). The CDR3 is CASSSPAKTDTQYF. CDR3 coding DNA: TGTGCCAGCAGCTCGCCCGCTAAGACAGATACGCAGTATTTT.

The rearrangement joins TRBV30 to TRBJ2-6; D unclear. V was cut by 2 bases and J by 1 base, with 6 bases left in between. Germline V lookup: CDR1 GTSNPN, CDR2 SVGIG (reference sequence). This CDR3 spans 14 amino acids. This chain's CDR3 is CAWSSSSGANVLTF. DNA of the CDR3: TGTGCCTGGAGTTCGTCGTCTGGGGCCAACGTCCTGACTTTC.

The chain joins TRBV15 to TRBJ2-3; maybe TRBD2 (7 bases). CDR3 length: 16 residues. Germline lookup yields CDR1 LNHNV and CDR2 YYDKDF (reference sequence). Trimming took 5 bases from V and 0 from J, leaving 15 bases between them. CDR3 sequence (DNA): TGTGCCACCAGCGGCTGGGGGGGGGCGAGCACAGATACGCAGTATTTT. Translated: CATSGWGGASTDTQYF.

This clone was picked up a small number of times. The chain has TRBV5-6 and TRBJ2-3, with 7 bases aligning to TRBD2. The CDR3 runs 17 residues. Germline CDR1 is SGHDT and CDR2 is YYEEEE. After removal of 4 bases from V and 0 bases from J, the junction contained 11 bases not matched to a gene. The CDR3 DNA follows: TGTGCCAGCAGCCCGAGGGAGGGCGGGGGAAGCACAGATACGCAGTATTTT. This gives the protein CASSPREGGGSTDTQYF.

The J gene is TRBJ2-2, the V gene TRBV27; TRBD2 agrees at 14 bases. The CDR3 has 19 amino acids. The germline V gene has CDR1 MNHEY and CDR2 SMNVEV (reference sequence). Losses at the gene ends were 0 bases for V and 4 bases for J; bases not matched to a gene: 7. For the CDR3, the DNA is TGTGCCAGCAGTTTATCGGGACTAGCGGGGGCCCCGAGCACCGGGGAGCTGTTTTTT. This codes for CASSLSGLAGAPSTGELFF.

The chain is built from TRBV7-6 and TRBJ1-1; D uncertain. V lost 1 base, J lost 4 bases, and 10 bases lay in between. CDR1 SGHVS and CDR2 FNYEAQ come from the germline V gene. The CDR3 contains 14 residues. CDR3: CASSLDTGSTEAFF. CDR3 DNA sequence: TGTGCCAGCAGCTTAGATACGGGTAGCACTGAAGCTTTCTTT.

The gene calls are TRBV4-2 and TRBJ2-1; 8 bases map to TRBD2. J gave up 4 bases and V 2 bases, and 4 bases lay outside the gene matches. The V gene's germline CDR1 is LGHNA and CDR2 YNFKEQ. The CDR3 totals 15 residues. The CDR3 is CASSQSGLVYNEQFF. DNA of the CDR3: TGTGCCAGCAGCCAATCGGGACTAGTGTACAATGAGCAGTTCTTC.

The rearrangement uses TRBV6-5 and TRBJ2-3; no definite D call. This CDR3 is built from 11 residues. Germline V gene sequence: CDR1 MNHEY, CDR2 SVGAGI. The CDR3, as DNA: TGTGCAGCCGCTAACCCAGATACGCAGTATTTT. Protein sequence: CAAANPDTQYF.

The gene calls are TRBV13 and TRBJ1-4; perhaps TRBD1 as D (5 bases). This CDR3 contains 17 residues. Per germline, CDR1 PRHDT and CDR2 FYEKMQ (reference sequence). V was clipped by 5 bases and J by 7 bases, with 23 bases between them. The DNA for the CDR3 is TGTGCCAGCAGCCTTAACGGGGGGATAACGTCTGTTGAAAAACTGTTTTTT. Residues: CASSLNGGITSVEKLFF.

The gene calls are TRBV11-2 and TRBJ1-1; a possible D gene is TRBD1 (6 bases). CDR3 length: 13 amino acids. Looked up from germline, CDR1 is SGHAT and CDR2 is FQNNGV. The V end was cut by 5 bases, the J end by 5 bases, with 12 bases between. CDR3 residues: CASSLRTVTEAFF. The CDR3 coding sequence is TGTGCCAGCAGCCTCCGGACAGTAACTGAAGCTTTCTTT.

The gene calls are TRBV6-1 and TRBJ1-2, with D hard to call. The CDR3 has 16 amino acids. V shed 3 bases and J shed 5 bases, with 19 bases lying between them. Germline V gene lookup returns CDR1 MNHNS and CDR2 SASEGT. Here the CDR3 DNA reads TGTGCCAGCAGTGAGTCCTACGGGCTGGGAGGATATGGCTACACCTTC. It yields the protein CASSESYGLGGYGYTF.

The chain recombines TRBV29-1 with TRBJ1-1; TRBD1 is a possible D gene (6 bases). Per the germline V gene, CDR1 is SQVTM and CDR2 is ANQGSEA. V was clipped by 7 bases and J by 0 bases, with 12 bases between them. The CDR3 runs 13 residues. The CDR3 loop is CSGWTAMNTEAFF. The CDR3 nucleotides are TGCAGCGGCTGGACAGCCATGAACACTGAAGCTTTCTTT.

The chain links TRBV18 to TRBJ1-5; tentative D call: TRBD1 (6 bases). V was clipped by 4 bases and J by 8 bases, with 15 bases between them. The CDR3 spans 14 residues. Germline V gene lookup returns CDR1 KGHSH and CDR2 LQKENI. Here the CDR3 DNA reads TGTGCCAGCTCACTAGGGGGGGGCGAAGAGCCCCAGCATTTT. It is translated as CASSLGGGEEPQHF.

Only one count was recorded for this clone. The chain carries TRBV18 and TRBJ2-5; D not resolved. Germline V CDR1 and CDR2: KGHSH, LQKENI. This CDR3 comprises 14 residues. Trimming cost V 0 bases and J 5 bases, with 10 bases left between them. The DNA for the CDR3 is TGTGCCAGCTCACCACCAGAGTCGCGGGAGACCCAGTACTTC. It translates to CASSPPESRETQYF.